Listed here are 27 T cell receptor beta chains from one sample, sequenced in a study of blood T cell repertoires in COVID-19 (dated by TCRdb to the early 2020s). The library was obtained by the immunoSEQ multiplex PCR assay. TCRdb retrieved this table from immuneACCESS and kept in-frame rearrangements only. Not all clones are present; in checked studies, unresolved V genes account for under half, and no reason is known for the remainder. The sample contains 75,000 to 95,000 clones, roughly 80% of them found a single time. The ten largest clones take up about 6.3% of the sample. Sequencing was carried out using peripheral blood. The receptors shown here come from a man aged 55 to 70 with acute or convalescent COVID-19.

This clone was observed a single time. This chain links TRBV24-1 with TRBJ1-2; 7 bases agree with TRBD1. Germline V lookup: CDR1 KGHDR, CDR2 SFDVKD. Unmatched junction bases numbered 2, after V lost 2 bases and J lost 0 bases. CDR3 length: 15 amino acids. The CDR3, as DNA: TGTGCCACCAGTGATTCAGGACAGGCTAACTATGGCTACACCTTC. This translates into CATSDSGQANYGYTF.

The chain carries TRBV4-1 and TRBJ1-5; 7 nucleotides line up with TRBD1. Per germline, CDR1 MGHRA and CDR2 YSYEKL. The CDR3 spans 13 residues. Unmatched junction bases numbered 5, after V lost 8 bases and J lost 4 bases. CDR3: CASGQDPNQPQHF. In nucleotides, the CDR3 is TGCGCCAGCGGACAGGACCCAAATCAGCCCCAGCATTTT.

This chain uses TRBV27 with TRBJ1-3; D is uncertain. Between the trimmed V and J ends, which lost 3 bases and 0 bases, there was a span of 9 bases. Germline CDR1 is MNHEY and CDR2 is SMNVEV (reference sequence). The CDR3 loop spans 15 amino acids. The CDR3 protein is CASSLNGLSGNTIYF. In DNA form, the CDR3 reads TGTGCCAGCAGTTTGAACGGTCTCTCTGGAAACACCATATATTTT.

This sequence joins TRBV2 and TRBJ1-5, with 9 nucleotides matching TRBD1. Germline values: CDR1 SNHLY, CDR2 FYNNEI. J lost 7 bases, V lost 6 bases, and 10 bases had no gene match. The CDR3 is 15 amino acids. The CDR3 DNA reads TGTGCCAGCAGCGTATCGGGACAGGGAGGACAGCCCCAGCATTTT. Translating it yields CASSVSGQGGQPQHF.

V gene TRBV14 combines with J gene TRBJ2-7; D ambiguous. V lost 1 base and J 3 bases, leaving 7 bases between the germline ends. The CDR3 sequence is 13 residues long. Germline V gene lookup returns CDR1 SGHDN and CDR2 FVKESK. The CDR3: CASSQVPYYEQYF. CDR3 DNA: TGTGCCAGCAGCCAAGTTCCCTACTACGAGCAGTACTTC.

V usage is TRBV19 and J usage is TRBJ1-1; TRBD1 might be the D (6 bases). The CDR3 consists of 14 residues. Germline CDR1 and CDR2: LNHDA and SQIVND (reference sequence). V dropped 5 bases and J dropped 4 bases, with 14 bases sitting between them. The CDR3 DNA follows: TGTGCCAGTAGTGAACAGGGTTATGTCACTGAAGCTTTCTTT. This gives the protein CASSEQGYVTEAFF.

J is TRBJ1-1 and V is TRBV7-9; TRBD1 matches at 9 bases. Germline V gives CDR1 SEHNR, CDR2 FQNEAQ (reference sequence). V gave up 4 bases and J gave up 0 bases; unmatched junction bases: 3. The CDR3 contains 15 residues. As DNA, the CDR3 is TGTGCCAGCAGCTCCGGACAGGGGTTGAACACTGAAGCTTTCTTT. Its translation: CASSSGQGLNTEAFF.

A note on this clone: Other nucleotide sequences in the sample specify the same CDR3. V usage is TRBV10-3 and J usage is TRBJ2-7; 8 bases line up with TRBD1. The CDR3 runs to 15 residues. Germline loops: CDR1 ENHRY, CDR2 SYGVKD. The V gene end was trimmed by 0 bases and the J gene end by 3 bases; junction bases not matched to a gene: 4. CDR3 in amino acids: CAISESGTGYYEQYF. DNA of the CDR3: TGTGCCATCAGTGAGTCCGGGACAGGATACTACGAGCAGTACTTC.

This clone was found once. This chain joins TRBV6-1 and TRBJ1-6; tentatively, D is TRBD1 (6 bases). Germline V gives CDR1 MNHNS, CDR2 SASEGT. The V end was cut by 1 base, the J end by 7 bases, with 11 bases between. This CDR3 has 15 residues. CDR3 amino acids: CASSEVSGENSPLHF. CDR3 nucleotides: TGTGCCAGCAGTGAAGTGTCAGGGGAGAATTCACCCCTCCACTTT.

This chain joins TRBV27 and TRBJ2-2; weak D call: TRBD2 (5 bases). Trimming cost V 5 bases and J 2 bases, with 9 bases left between them. Germline loops: CDR1 MNHEY, CDR2 SMNVEV (reference sequence). The CDR3 extends over 14 amino acids. The CDR3 DNA is TGTGCCAGCAGTAGCGGTACTAACACCGGGGAGCTGTTTTTT. Amino acids: CASSSGTNTGELFF.

The chain's CDR3 is CASRNNPGDSPLHF. In DNA form, the CDR3 reads TGTGCCAGCAGAAACAATCCAGGGGATTCACCCCTCCACTTT. The chain is built from TRBV5-5 and TRBJ1-6; D perhaps matches TRBD1 (6 bases). Deletions cut 5 bases from V and 8 bases from J, with 14 bases between. This CDR3 spans 14 amino acids. Germline CDR1 is SGHKS and CDR2 is YYEKEE (reference sequence).

The J gene is TRBJ2-5, the V gene TRBV10-3; 9 bases fit TRBD1. This CDR3 comprises 15 residues. The germline CDR1 and CDR2 sequences are ENHRY and SYGVKD. Germline trimming cut 4 bases from V and 2 bases from J; bases unmatched to any gene: 5. CDR3 nucleotides: TGTGCCATCAGTGGACTGACAGGGGGGCAAGAGACCCAGTACTTC. It specifies CAISGLTGGQETQYF.

The chain has TRBV25-1 and TRBJ1-1, with a tentative D call TRBD1 (5 bases). Trimming pared 6 bases from V and 5 bases from J, leaving 16 bases between. CDR3 length: 14 residues. Germline CDR1 is MGHDK and CDR2 is SYGVNS. CDR3 nucleotide sequence: TGTGCCAGCAGCTGGGGGGATTGGCGGACTGAAGCTTTCTTT. This gives the protein CASSWGDWRTEAFF.

In regard to this clone: This sample also contains other DNA sequences that code for the same CDR3. The chain carries TRBV4-3 and TRBJ2-3, with TRBD1 matching over 7 bases. The J segment lost 1 base and the V segment lost 4 bases, leaving 5 bases of the junction unmatched. The germline V gene encodes CDR1 LGHNA and CDR2 YSLEER. This CDR3 contains 15 residues. Written as DNA, the CDR3 is TGCGCCAGCAGCCTACAGGGGAGTGGCACAGATACGCAGTATTTT. Amino acid sequence: CASSLQGSGTDTQYF.

This chain uses TRBV7-6 with TRBJ1-3, with TRBD1 matching over 9 bases. V was clipped by 3 bases and J by 4 bases; unmatched bases: 4. The CDR3 extends over 15 amino acids. The germline CDR1 and CDR2 sequences are SGHVS and FNYEAQ. The CDR3 coding sequence is TGTGCCAGCAGCTTGGGGACAGGGTACGGAAACACCATATATTTT. It is translated as CASSLGTGYGNTIYF.

The rearrangement links TRBV6-5 to TRBJ1-4, with unresolved D. The V gene lost 6 bases and the J gene lost 0 bases, with 11 bases spanning the gap. CDR1 and CDR2 (germline): MNHEY, SVGAGI. The CDR3 has 15 amino acids. For the CDR3, the DNA is TGTGCCAGCAGCCACGACGGAGCAACTAATGAAAAACTGTTTTTT. Its protein is CASSHDGATNEKLFF.

A single count supports this clone. This sequence joins TRBV9 and TRBJ1-2; the D gene is possibly TRBD1 (5 bases). Germline values: CDR1 SGDLS, CDR2 YYNGEE. The germline V and J ends were trimmed by 0 bases and 7 bases, with 19 bases remaining between them. The CDR3 is 16 amino acids. The DNA of the CDR3 is TGTGCCAGCAGCGTAGCTGCCGGGCAGGGCACTGGTGGCTACACCTTC. Translating gives CASSVAAGQGTGGYTF.

The chain recombines TRBV29-1 with TRBJ1-2; D uncertain. Germline assignment: CDR1 SQVTM and CDR2 ANQGSEA. The CDR3 has 13 amino acids. DNA for the CDR3: TGCGGATCTCCCTCACAGAGTAACTATGGCTACACCTTC. Its protein is CGSPSQSNYGYTF.

The count of this clone is one. The chain combines TRBV3-1 (or the pseudogene TRBV3-2) with TRBJ1-2; weak D call: TRBD1 (5 bases). V was trimmed by 2 bases and J by 3 bases, leaving 13 bases between them. The CDR3 spans 15 residues. CDR1 is LGHDT, CDR2 YNNKEL, per germline (reference sequence). This chain's CDR3 is CASSQRQTNHYGYTF. The CDR3 region has the DNA TGTGCCAGCAGCCAACGACAGACGAATCACTATGGCTACACCTTC.

The rearrangement links TRBV5-4 to TRBJ2-3; possible D gene TRBD2, 5 bases. Deletions cut 5 bases from V and 1 base from J, with 14 bases between. From germline, CDR1 is SGHNT and CDR2 YYREEE (reference sequence). The CDR3 contains 15 residues. The DNA of the CDR3 is TGTGCCAGCAGTATCCGGGGAACTGGCACAGATACGCAGTATTTT. Residues: CASSIRGTGTDTQYF.

The J gene is TRBJ1-1, the V gene TRBV25-1; a weak D match, TRBD1 (5 bases). This CDR3 contains 13 residues. Germline V lookup: CDR1 MGHDK, CDR2 SYGVNS. V gave up 4 bases and J gave up 7 bases, with 13 bases separating them. This chain's CDR3 is CASSASSGFEAFF. CDR3 nucleotide sequence: TGTGCCAGCAGTGCTTCCTCAGGGTTTGAAGCTTTCTTT.

The genes are TRBV19 and TRBJ2-7; 9 nucleotides match TRBD1. Germline CDR1 and CDR2: LNHDA and SQIVND (reference sequence). V shed 4 bases, J shed 2 bases, and the junction held 9 bases outside the gene matches. This CDR3 is 16 amino acids long. CDR3 sequence (DNA): TGTGCCAGTAGTAAGAACACAGGGGGCTCTCCCTACGAGCAGTACTTC. This codes for CASSKNTGGSPYEQYF.

This rearrangement joins TRBV7-2 to TRBJ1-1, with 11 bases aligning to TRBD1. This CDR3 region has 14 residues. V lost 5 bases, J lost 5 bases, and 4 bases stayed unmatched. Germline V CDR1 and CDR2: SGHTA, FQGNSA. The CDR3 protein is CASSPGQGETEAFF. In nucleotides, the CDR3 is TGTGCCAGCAGCCCGGGACAGGGGGAAACTGAAGCTTTCTTT.

This chain uses TRBV10-3 with TRBJ1-2; TRBD1 agrees at 10 bases. Germline V lookup: CDR1 ENHRY, CDR2 SYGVKD. Trimming removed 0 bases from V and 6 bases from J; junction bases left unmatched: 7. The CDR3 loop spans 16 amino acids. The CDR3 reads CAISESEGQGRNGYTF. The CDR3 nucleotides are TGTGCCATCAGTGAGTCAGAGGGACAGGGGCGCAATGGCTACACCTTC.

The CDR3 nucleotides read TGCAGTGCTAGTCACAGGGACACCGGGGAGCTGTTTTTT. Translation gives CSASHRDTGELFF. This rearrangement joins TRBV20-1 to TRBJ2-2, with D possibly matching TRBD1 (6 bases). V lost 3 bases and J 3 bases, leaving 8 bases between the germline ends. Per germline, CDR1 DFQATT and CDR2 SNEGSKA (reference sequence). The CDR3 runs 13 residues.

J is TRBJ2-5 and V is TRBV5-1; TRBD1 aligns across 7 bases. This CDR3 has 16 amino acids. The junction had 7 bases not matched to a gene; V was cut back by 0 bases and J by 2 bases. CDR1 SGHRS and CDR2 YFSETQ come from the germline V gene. The CDR3 DNA reads TGCGCCAGCAGCTTGGATTTACAGGGGTCGCAAGAGACCCAGTACTTC. It translates to CASSLDLQGSQETQYF.

V and J are TRBV19 and TRBJ2-2, with D possibly matching TRBD1 (6 bases). Germline V gene data show CDR1 as LNHDA and CDR2 as SQIVND (reference sequence). This CDR3 contains 15 residues. The V gene lost 5 bases and the J gene lost 0 bases, with 10 bases spanning the gap. The CDR3 region is CASSLGQTNTGELFF. The DNA of the CDR3 is TGTGCCAGTAGTCTCGGACAGACGAACACCGGGGAGCTGTTTTTT.